The rows below give T cell receptor beta chains drawn from one sample of a study of T cell responses to AZD1222 COVID-19 vaccine. Clones were read by immunoSEQ multiplex PCR, and TCRdb kept only the in-frame ones, dropping some. The sample yields tens of thousands of clones, around nine tenths seen once. The sequenced sample was peripheral blood, obtained 28 days after the second AZD1222 dose. All receptors come from an adult who received the AZD1222 COVID-19 vaccine. Both conserved end residues are part of each CDR3. Fields, in order: CDR3 protein, CDR3 DNA, V gene, D gene, clone size, CDR3 length, J gene. The D gene is left open where the match is weak. Some rows have no size entry. The others give once, few or many, or a class for an expanded clone.

CASSYAGVQETQYF | TGTGCCAGCAGTTACGCAGGGGTACAAGAGACCCAGTACTTC | TRBV6-6 | - | - | 14 | TRBJ2-5
CASTLDRDRPQHF | TGTGCCAGTACCCTGGACAGGGACCGGCCCCAGCATTTT | TRBV19 | TRBD1 | - | 13 | TRBJ1-5
CASTSSGVHSPLHF | TGCGCCAGCACCTCCTCGGGTGTTCATTCACCCCTCCACTTT | TRBV5-1 | - | - | 14 | TRBJ1-6
CASSYMGANQPQHF | TGTGCCAGCAGTTACATGGGGGCGAATCAGCCCCAGCATTTT | TRBV6-2/TRBV6-3 | - | - | 14 | TRBJ1-5
CASSPTLFPSSYNEQFF | TGTGCCAGCAGCCCGACACTTTTCCCGAGCTCCTACAATGAGCAGTTCTTC | TRBV28 | - | - | 17 | TRBJ2-1
CASSLAGAGTAFF | TGTGCCAGCAGCTTAGCGGGGGCAGGGACAGCTTTCTTT | TRBV7-9 | - | - | 13 | TRBJ1-1
CASKFSGGREQYF | TGTGCCAGCAAATTTTCTGGGGGTCGCGAGCAGTACTTC | TRBV7-9 | - | few | 13 | TRBJ2-7
CASSPGTGNYGYTF | TGTGCCAGCAGTCCCGGGACAGGGAACTATGGCTACACCTTC | TRBV6-5 | TRBD1 | - | 14 | TRBJ1-2
CASKGRSTNEKLFF | TGTGCCAGCAAGGGAAGATCTACTAATGAAAAACTGTTTTTT | TRBV7-2 | - | - | 14 | TRBJ1-4
CASSPRGDDQETQYF | TGTGCCAGCAGCCCGCGGGGGGACGATCAAGAGACCCAGTACTTC | TRBV4-2 | TRBD2 | - | 15 | TRBJ2-5
CASSPDSSNQPQHF | TGCGCCAGCAGCCCGGACAGCTCTAATCAGCCCCAGCATTTT | TRBV5-1 | - | once | 14 | TRBJ1-5
CASSVALLGLGNTEAFF | TGTGCCAGCAGCGTAGCATTGTTGGGCCTGGGGAACACTGAAGCTTTCTTT | TRBV9 | - | - | 17 | TRBJ1-1
CASSAMGREDTQYF | TGTGCCAGCAGTGCAATGGGCCGGGAAGATACGCAGTATTTT | TRBV28 | - | medium-sized | 14 | TRBJ2-3
CASSSGTEDFYEQYF | TGTGCCAGCAGTTCCGGGACAGAGGACTTCTACGAGCAGTACTTC | TRBV6-5 | TRBD1 | - | 15 | TRBJ2-7
CASSFTGRGYTF | TGTGCCAGCAGCTTTACAGGTCGCGGCTACACCTTC | TRBV11-2 | - | once | 12 | TRBJ1-2
CASSSPGGAEDTQYF | TGTGCCAGCAGCTCCCCGGGTGGTGCCGAAGATACGCAGTATTTT | TRBV7-9 | - | - | 15 | TRBJ2-3
CASSQDLAGLRTDTQYF | TGCGCCAGCAGCCAAGATCTGGCGGGGCTTCGCACAGATACGCAGTATTTT | TRBV4-1 | - | - | 17 | TRBJ2-3
CASSLGQGTSGNTIYF | TGCGCCAGCAGCCTGGGACAGGGCACCTCTGGAAACACCATATATTTT | TRBV5-1 | TRBD1 | few | 16 | TRBJ1-3
CASSEGTGSNQPQHF | TGTGCCAGCTCAGAGGGGACAGGGAGCAATCAGCCCCAGCATTTT | TRBV18 | TRBD1 | once | 15 | TRBJ1-5
CASISSLSPQTLQETQYF | TGTGCCAGCATCTCAAGCTTATCTCCCCAGACGCTCCAAGAGACCCAGTACTTC | TRBV7-9 | - | - | 18 | TRBJ2-5
CASSFGQGYEQYF | TGTGCCAGCAGCTTCGGACAGGGCTACGAGCAGTACTTC | TRBV27 | TRBD1 | - | 13 | TRBJ2-7
CASSQGGDQYF | TGTGCCAGCAGCCAAGGGGGAGACCAGTACTTC | TRBV3-1/TRBV3-2 | - | - | 11 | TRBJ2-5
CASSLVPGNEQFF | TGTGCCAGCAGCTTAGTTCCAGGCAATGAGCAGTTCTTC | TRBV7-2 | - | - | 13 | TRBJ2-1
CASSGRELYEQYF | TGTGCCAGCAGCGGCCGGGAGCTCTACGAGCAGTACTTC | TRBV7-2 | - | - | 13 | TRBJ2-7
CASTATGQPSNEQFF | TGCGCCAGCACTGCTACGGGACAGCCTTCCAATGAGCAGTTCTTC | TRBV5-1 | TRBD1 | - | 15 | TRBJ2-1
CAWSVRDNSPLHF | TGTGCCTGGAGTGTCAGGGATAATTCACCCCTCCACTTT | TRBV30 | - | once | 13 | TRBJ1-6
CASSAKTGDNYGYTF | TGTGCCAGTAGTGCAAAAACAGGGGACAACTATGGCTACACCTTC | TRBV19 | TRBD1 | - | 15 | TRBJ1-2
CASSLGGRGSGNTIYF | TGTGCCAGCAGCTTAGGGGGGCGAGGATCTGGAAACACCATATATTTT | TRBV7-9 | - | - | 16 | TRBJ1-3
CASSLDGGDSYEQYF | TGTGCCAGCAGCTTAGACGGGGGGGACTCCTACGAGCAGTACTTC | TRBV11-3 | TRBD2 | - | 15 | TRBJ2-7
CASSPGVGGNTEAFF | TGTGCCAGCAGCCCCGGTGTGGGGGGGAACACTGAAGCTTTCTTT | TRBV7-3 | - | few | 15 | TRBJ1-1
CASSSPRGGGASETQYF | TGTGCCAGCAGTTCCCCGCGGGGCGGGGGGGCCAGTGAGACCCAGTACTTC | TRBV27 | TRBD2 | - | 17 | TRBJ2-5
CASSFPPGTGGNNEQYF | TGCGCCAGCAGCTTCCCCCCCGGGACAGGGGGCAACAACGAGCAGTACTTC | TRBV5-1 | TRBD1 | - | 17 | TRBJ2-7
CASSSDTNPTDTQYF | TGCGCCAGCAGCTCTGACACCAACCCCACAGATACGCAGTATTTT | TRBV5-1 | - | once | 15 | TRBJ2-3
CATSDNIGYTGELFF | TGTGCCACCAGTGATAATATTGGTTACACCGGGGAGCTGTTTTTT | TRBV24-1 | - | - | 15 | TRBJ2-2
CASSPGTGSVGGGYTF | TGCGCCAGCAGCCCCGGGACAGGGTCCGTGGGAGGTGGCTACACCTTC | TRBV5-1 | TRBD1 | - | 16 | TRBJ1-2
CASSARWAGNTIYF | TGTGCCAGCAGCGCGAGGTGGGCTGGAAACACCATATATTTT | TRBV11-2 | - | - | 14 | TRBJ1-3
CASSVSGAYGYTF | TGTGCCAGCAGCGTTTCCGGGGCGTATGGCTACACCTTC | TRBV9 | - | - | 13 | TRBJ1-2
CASSLVSGRPEAFF | TGTGCCAGCAGCTTGGTGTCAGGGAGGCCTGAAGCTTTCTTT | TRBV5-4 | - | once | 14 | TRBJ1-1
CASSQDRAIYF | TGTGCCAGCAGCCAAGATCGGGCTATCTACTTC | TRBV3-1/TRBV3-2 | - | - | 11 | TRBJ1-2
CASSSAAIGTQYF | TGTGCCAGCAGCTCGGCGGCAATTGGTACGCAGTATTTT | TRBV7-2 | - | - | 13 | TRBJ2-3
CASSFGVRGYTF | TGTGCCAGCAGTTTCGGCGTTCGGGGCTACACCTTC | TRBV28 | - | few | 12 | TRBJ1-2
CASSAFNTGELFF | TGTGCCAGCAGCGCCTTTAACACCGGGGAGCTGTTTTTT | TRBV13 | - | - | 13 | TRBJ2-2
CASSPTSALGGGSGANVLTF | TGTGCCAGCTCGCCCACATCCGCTCTTGGCGGGGGCTCTGGGGCCAACGTCCTGACTTTC | TRBV18 | TRBD2 | - | 20 | TRBJ2-6
CASSTGFFGELFF | TGTGCCAGTAGTACCGGATTTTTCGGGGAGCTGTTTTTT | TRBV19 | - | - | 13 | TRBJ2-2
CATGTGGSAEQYF | TGTGCTACCGGGACAGGGGGTTCCGCCGAGCAGTACTTC | TRBV5-4 | TRBD1 | - | 13 | TRBJ2-7
CASSKSTANYGYTF | TGCGCCAGCAGCAAGTCGACAGCTAACTATGGCTACACCTTC | TRBV5-1 | - | - | 14 | TRBJ1-2
CASSREQGVGEQYF | TGTGCCAGCAGCCGAGAACAGGGCGTTGGGGAGCAGTACTTC | TRBV6-5 | - | once | 14 | TRBJ2-7
CASSPGDYPNSPLHF | TGTGCCAGCAGCCCCGGAGACTACCCAAATTCACCCCTCCACTTT | TRBV7-9 | - | once | 15 | TRBJ1-6
CASSGQGANTGELFF | TGTGCCAGCAGTGGACAGGGTGCGAACACCGGGGAGCTGTTTTTT | TRBV2 | TRBD1 | - | 15 | TRBJ2-2
CASSIFGSPLHF | TGTGCCAGTAGTATTTTTGGTTCACCCCTCCACTTT | TRBV19 | - | - | 12 | TRBJ1-6
CASSGEGNNQPQHF | TGTGCCAGCAGTGGGGAAGGGAACAATCAGCCCCAGCATTTT | TRBV2 | - | - | 14 | TRBJ1-5
CASSRLTGTGFYEQYF | TGTGCCAGCAGCCGCCTTACCGGGACAGGGTTCTACGAGCAGTACTTC | TRBV3-1/TRBV3-2 | TRBD1 | - | 16 | TRBJ2-7
CASSKGVQETEAFF | TGTGCCAGCAGCAAAGGGGTTCAAGAGACTGAAGCTTTCTTT | TRBV21-1 | - | - | 14 | TRBJ1-1
CASSLDGYEQYF | TGCGCCAGCAGCTTGGACGGCTACGAGCAGTACTTC | TRBV5-1 | - | - | 12 | TRBJ2-7
CASSTRDGTEAFF | TGTGCCAGCAGTACCCGGGACGGGACTGAAGCTTTCTTT | TRBV12-3/TRBV12-4 | - | - | 13 | TRBJ1-1
CASSLLSGGVNEQFF | TGTGCCAGTAGTCTTTTAAGTGGTGGGGTCAATGAGCAGTTCTTC | TRBV19 | - | - | 15 | TRBJ2-1
CASSLGVLGTGGYYEQYF | TGTGCCAGCAGCTTAGGAGTACTCGGGACAGGGGGGTACTACGAGCAGTACTTC | TRBV7-6 | TRBD1 | - | 18 | TRBJ2-7
CASSPGQINEKLFF | TGTGCCAGCAGCCCGGGACAGATTAATGAAAAACTGTTTTTT | TRBV4-2 | TRBD1 | - | 14 | TRBJ1-4
CASSPLGQGSHEQYF | TGTGCCAGCTCACCCCTAGGACAGGGTAGCCACGAGCAGTACTTC | TRBV18 | TRBD1 | - | 15 | TRBJ2-7
CASSYQTETQYF | TGTGCCAGCAGCTACCAGACAGAGACCCAGTACTTC | TRBV7-9 | - | - | 12 | TRBJ2-5